Listed here are 10 T cell receptor beta chains from one sample, sequenced in a study of CD8 T cells in Susac syndrome. Reverse transcription used roughly 0.5 to 1 ug RNA and random hexamers. From the immunoSEQ multiplex PCR reads, TCRdb called clonotypes with MiXCR, one entry per CDR3 protein. The data show under 250,000 distinct CDR3 sequences, about 94% seen once. The material sequenced was CD4+ T cells from PBMCs. The receptors were sampled from a human donor with Susac syndrome.

V and J are TRBV6-5 and TRBJ1-2, with D uncertain. Germline values: CDR1 MNHEY, CDR2 SVGAGI. Trimming removed 2 bases from V and 7 bases from J, with 11 bases in between. The CDR3 totals 13 residues. The CDR3 DNA reads as TGTGCCAGCAGTTACAAAGGAGAATCTGGCTACACCTTC. Its translation is CASSYKGESGYTF.

The chain carries TRBV20-1 and TRBJ1-5; 9 bases align to TRBD1. The junction had 8 bases not matched to a gene; V was cut back by 5 bases and J by 3 bases. This CDR3 is built from 15 residues. CDR1 is DFQATT, CDR2 SNEGSKA, per germline (reference sequence). As DNA, the CDR3 is TGCAGTGCTCACGCCGGGACAGGGATCAATCAGCCCCAGCATTTT. It translates to CSAHAGTGINQPQHF.

This chain joins TRBV5-1 and TRBJ1-4, with D tentatively TRBD1 (5 bases). The germline V gene encodes CDR1 SGHRS and CDR2 YFSETQ. The CDR3 spans 15 residues. V lost 0 bases and J 0 bases, leaving 6 bases between the germline ends. The CDR3 nucleotides are TGCGCCAGCAGCTTGGAACAGGCAACTAATGAAAAACTGTTTTTT. Its translation is CASSLEQATNEKLFF. Full variable domain (missing parts from reference TRBV5-1 and TRBJ1-4): KAGVTQTPRYLIKTRGQQVTLSCSPISGHRSVSWYQQTPGQGLQFLFEYFSETQRNKGNFPGRFSGRQFSNSRSEMNVSTLELGDSALYLCASSLEQATNEKLFFGSGTQLSVL.

The chain combines TRBV30 with TRBJ1-1; a possible D gene is TRBD1 (5 bases). Trimming stripped 5 bases from V and 0 bases from J, with 19 bases between. Germline values: CDR1 GTSNPN, CDR2 SVGIG (reference sequence). CDR3 size: 16 residues. The CDR3 region has the DNA TGTGCCTGGGCCACCCCGCATCTGGGGGTGAACACTGAAGCTTTCTTT. Protein sequence: CAWATPHLGVNTEAFF.

CDR3 amino acids: CSIGEWSSAIQETQYF. Here the CDR3 DNA reads TGCAGCATAGGGGAGTGGTCTAGCGCAATACAAGAGACCCAGTACTTC. The chain is built from TRBV29-1 and TRBJ2-5; D possibly corresponds to TRBD2 (6 bases). The CDR3 extends over 16 amino acids. Deletions cut 8 bases from V and 2 bases from J, with 24 bases between. CDR1 SQVTM and CDR2 ANQGSEA come from the germline V gene.

This chain links TRBV7-2 with TRBJ2-3, with TRBD2 matching 8 bases. Germline V gives CDR1 SGHTA, CDR2 FQGNSA. V trimming: 3 bases; J trimming: 4 bases; junction bases outside the gene matches: 9. The CDR3 is made up of 16 amino acids. As DNA, the CDR3 is TGTGCCAGCAGCTTGATAGCGGGGCAAGTATCAGATACGCAGTATTTT. It encodes CASSLIAGQVSDTQYF. Together with reference TRBV7-2 and TRBJ2-3, the CDR3 gives the full variable domain: GAGVSQSPSNKVTEKGKDVELRCDPISGHTALYWYRQSLGQGLEFLIYFQGNSAPDKSGLPSDRFSAERTGGSVSTLTIQRTQQEDSAVYLCASSLIAGQVSDTQYFGPGTRLTVL.

The chain is built from TRBV28 and TRBJ1-5; D uncertain. In germline, CDR1 is MDHEN, CDR2 SYDVKM. Deletions cut 6 bases from V and 1 base from J, with 13 bases between. There are 15 residues in the CDR3. The CDR3 nucleotides read TGTGCCAGCAGCCCGCGGGGTAGGAGCAATCAGCCCCAGCATTTT. Translated, it gives CASSPRGRSNQPQHF.

The rearrangement links TRBV6-6 to TRBJ2-1, with 7 bases aligning to TRBD2. The CDR3 has 15 amino acids. V was clipped by 3 bases and J by 5 bases; unmatched bases: 7. The germline V gene encodes CDR1 MNHNY and CDR2 SVGAGI (reference sequence). The DNA of the CDR3 is TGTGCCAGCAGTTATAGCGGCAGCGGGAACAATGAGCAGTTCTTC. It codes for CASSYSGSGNNEQFF.

V and J are TRBV20-1 and TRBJ2-1; D is perhaps TRBD2 (7 bases). Germline CDR1 DFQATT, CDR2 SNEGSKA (reference sequence). CDR3 length equals 14 residues. With 2 bases removed from V and 7 bases from J, the gap between germline ends came to 15 bases. For the CDR3, the DNA is TGCAGTGCTAGAAATTCCAGGGGAGGGAATGAGCAGTTCTTC. Amino acids: CSARNSRGGNEQFF.

This rearrangement joins TRBV18 to TRBJ2-1, with D uncertain. The germline CDR1 and CDR2 sequences are KGHSH and LQKENI. The length of the CDR3 is 17 residues. V lost 2 bases and J 0 bases, leaving 14 bases between the germline ends. CDR3 amino acids: CASSPRPPQISYNEQFF. The CDR3 bases are TGTGCCAGCTCACCAAGGCCCCCACAGATCTCCTACAATGAGCAGTTCTTC.